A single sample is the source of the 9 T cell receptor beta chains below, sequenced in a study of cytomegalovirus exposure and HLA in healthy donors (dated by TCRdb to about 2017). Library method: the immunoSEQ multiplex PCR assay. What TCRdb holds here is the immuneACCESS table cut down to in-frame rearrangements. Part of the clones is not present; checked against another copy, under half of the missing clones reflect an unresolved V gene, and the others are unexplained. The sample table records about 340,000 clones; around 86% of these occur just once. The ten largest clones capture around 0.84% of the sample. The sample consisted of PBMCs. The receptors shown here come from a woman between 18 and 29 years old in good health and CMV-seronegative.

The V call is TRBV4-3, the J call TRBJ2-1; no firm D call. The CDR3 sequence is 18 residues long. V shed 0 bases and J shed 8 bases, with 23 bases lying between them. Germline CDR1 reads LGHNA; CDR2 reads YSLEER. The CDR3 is CASSQDWARGWVADEQFF. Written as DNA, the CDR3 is TGCGCCAGCAGCCAAGATTGGGCCCGTGGCTGGGTGGCAGATGAGCAGTTCTTC.

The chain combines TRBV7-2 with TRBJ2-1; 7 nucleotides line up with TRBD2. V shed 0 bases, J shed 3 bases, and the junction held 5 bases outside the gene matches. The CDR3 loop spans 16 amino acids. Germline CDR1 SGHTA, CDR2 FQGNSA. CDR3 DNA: TGTGCCAGCAGCTTAGCGTTCGGACTAGACTACAATGAGCAGTTCTTC. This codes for CASSLAFGLDYNEQFF.

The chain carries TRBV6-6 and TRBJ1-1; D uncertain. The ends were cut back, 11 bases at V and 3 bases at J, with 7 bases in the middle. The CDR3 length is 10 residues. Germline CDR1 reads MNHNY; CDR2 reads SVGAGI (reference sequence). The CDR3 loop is CAGGYTEAFF. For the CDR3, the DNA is TGTGCCGGAGGTTACACTGAAGCTTTCTTT.

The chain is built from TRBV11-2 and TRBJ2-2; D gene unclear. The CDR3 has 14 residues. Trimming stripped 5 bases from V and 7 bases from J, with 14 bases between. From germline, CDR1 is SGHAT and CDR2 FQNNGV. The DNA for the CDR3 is TGTGCCAGCAGCCAACTGAGAGCCATCGGGGAGCTGTTTTTT. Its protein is CASSQLRAIGELFF.

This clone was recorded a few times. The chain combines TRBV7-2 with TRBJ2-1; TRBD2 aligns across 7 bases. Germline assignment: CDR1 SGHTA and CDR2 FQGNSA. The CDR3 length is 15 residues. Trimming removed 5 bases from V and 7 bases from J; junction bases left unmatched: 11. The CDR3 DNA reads TGTGCCAGCAGCCCTGGACTAGTGGAGGGAAATGAGCAGTTCTTC. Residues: CASSPGLVEGNEQFF.

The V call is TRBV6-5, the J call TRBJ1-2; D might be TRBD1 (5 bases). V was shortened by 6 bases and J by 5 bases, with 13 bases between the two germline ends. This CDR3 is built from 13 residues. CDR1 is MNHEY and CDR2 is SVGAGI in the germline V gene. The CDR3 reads CASSLPGGYGYTF. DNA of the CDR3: TGTGCCAGCAGCCTTCCTGGGGGGTATGGCTACACCTTC.

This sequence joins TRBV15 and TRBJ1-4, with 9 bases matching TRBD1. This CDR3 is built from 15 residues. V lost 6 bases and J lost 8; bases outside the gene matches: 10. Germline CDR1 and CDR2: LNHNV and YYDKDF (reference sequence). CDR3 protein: CATSPGQGSGEKLFF. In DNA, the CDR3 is TGTGCCACCAGTCCGGGACAGGGTTCTGGGGAAAAACTGTTTTTT.

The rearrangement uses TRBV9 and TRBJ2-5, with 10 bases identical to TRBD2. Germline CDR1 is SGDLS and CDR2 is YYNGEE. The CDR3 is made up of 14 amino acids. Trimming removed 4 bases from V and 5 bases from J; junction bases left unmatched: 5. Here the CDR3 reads CASSPSGSGETQYF. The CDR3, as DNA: TGTGCCAGCAGCCCTAGCGGGAGTGGGGAGACCCAGTACTTC.

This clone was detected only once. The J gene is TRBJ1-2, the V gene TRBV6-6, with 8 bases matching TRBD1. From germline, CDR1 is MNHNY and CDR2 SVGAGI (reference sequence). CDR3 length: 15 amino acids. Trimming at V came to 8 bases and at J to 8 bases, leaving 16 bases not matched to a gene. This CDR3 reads CASDEAGTGFGGYTF. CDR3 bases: TGTGCCAGCGACGAGGCCGGGACAGGCTTTGGGGGCTACACCTTC.